This is a list of T cell receptor beta chains from one sample in a study of blood T cells in healthy people across ages. TCRdb reprocessed the 5' RACE reads with MiXCR, giving one entry per CDR3 protein. The table lists some 1,800,000 distinct CDR3 sequences, roughly two fifths of them singletons. Sequencing used blood. The source is a human donor in good health. Each CDR3 is given without its conserved first and last residue.

j_call,v_call,cdr3_aa
TRBJ1-4,TRBV11-2,ASSIRQGLYEKLF
TRBJ2-1,TRBV10-3,ASLGMPDDEQF
TRBJ1-2,TRBV20-1,SARDTGGLALNYGYT
TRBJ2-7,TRBV12-3/TRBV12-4,ASSFFGTPAGEQY
TRBJ2-5,TRBV7-2,ASSFGRGPYGQY
TRBJ1-1,TRBV7-8,ASSPLAVLDREAF
TRBJ1-2,TRBV7-9,AGSLDVSVGYT
TRBJ2-7,TRBV20-1,SATGERSGEQY
TRBJ1-4,TRBV6-6,ASRPTYGGAFEKLF
TRBJ2-7,TRBV27,ASSPTPDTIVYEQY
TRBJ2-3,TRBV4-3,ASSLQRASTDTQY